This TCR beta chain was sequenced for a study of cytomegalovirus exposure and HLA in healthy donors. PCR primers comprised 60 Vbeta and 13 Jbeta primers. Repertoires were generated with immunoSEQ multiplex PCR, while TCRdb's copy carries only in-frame clones and drops some. The table lists over 120,000 clones, around three quarters of them singletons. This CDR3 region has 14 residues. Trimming took off 6 bases at V and 1 base at J, with 12 bases between the two ends. CDR1 and CDR2 (germline): SNHLY, FYNNEI. Input material: PBMCs. The rearrangement joins TRBV2 to TRBJ1-1; TRBD1 might be the D (6 bases). This TCR derives from a woman aged 18-35 years in good health and CMV-seropositive. CDR3 bases: TGTGCCAGCAGGGCCGGGACACAGAACACTGAAGCTTTCTTT. Protein product: CASRAGTQNTEAFF.